The 26 T cell receptor beta chains below were found in one sample sequenced in a study of blood T cell repertoires in COVID-19. Method: immunoSEQ multiplex PCR; TCRdb's copy keeps in-frame clones and lacks some. The repertoire holds roughly 310,000 clones, with 90% as singletons. Sample: peripheral blood. Receptor source: a woman under 40 with COVID-19, enrolled during active disease.

This clone came up once. This sequence joins TRBV4-1 and TRBJ2-4; tentative D call: TRBD1 (6 bases). CDR3 length: 16 residues. V was pared by 3 bases and J by 3 bases, with 15 bases between. Germline lookup yields CDR1 MGHRA and CDR2 YSYEKL. The CDR3 sequence: CASSQDQGIGKNIQYF. As DNA, the CDR3 is TGCGCCAGCAGCCAGGACCAGGGGATAGGCAAAAACATTCAGTACTTC.

The chain employs TRBV6-1 and TRBJ2-5, with 11 bases lining up with TRBD2. The V gene's germline CDR1 is MNHNS and CDR2 SASEGT. The ends lost 3 bases at V and 0 bases at J; junction bases unmatched: 3. This CDR3 has 16 amino acids. CDR3 sequence reads: CASSEGLAAYQETQYF. The CDR3 region has the DNA TGTGCCAGCAGTGAGGGACTAGCGGCGTACCAAGAGACCCAGTACTTC.

The chain employs TRBV4-1 and TRBJ2-1; TRBD2 matches 13 bases. The germline V gene encodes CDR1 MGHRA and CDR2 YSYEKL. J lost 7 bases, V lost 3 bases, and 0 bases had no gene match. CDR3 length: 14 amino acids. DNA of the CDR3: TGCGCCAGCAGCCAGGGACTAGCGGGAAATGAGCAGTTCTTC. This codes for CASSQGLAGNEQFF.

This chain joins TRBV5-1 and TRBJ1-5; 7 nucleotides line up with TRBD1. V shed 4 bases, J shed 5 bases, and the junction held 3 bases outside the gene matches. Germline V gene data show CDR1 as SGHRS and CDR2 as YFSETQ. The CDR3 runs to 13 residues. The CDR3: CASSPTGYQPQHF. The DNA for the CDR3 is TGCGCCAGCAGCCCGACAGGGTATCAGCCCCAGCATTTT. Together with reference TRBV5-1 and TRBJ1-5, the CDR3 gives the full variable domain: KAGVTQTPRYLIKTRGQQVTLSCSPISGHRSVSWYQQTPGQGLQFLFEYFSETQRNKGNFPGRFSGRQFSNSRSEMNVSTLELGDSALYLCASSPTGYQPQHFGDGTRLSIL.

The V and J genes are TRBV10-3 and TRBJ2-7; possible D gene TRBD2, 5 bases. CDR3 length: 16 residues. Germline CDR1 ENHRY, CDR2 SYGVKD. The V and J ends lost 0 bases and 4 bases respectively, with 16 bases between them. The CDR3 spells CAISESSGRKNYEQYF. The DNA of the CDR3 is TGTGCCATCAGTGAGTCGAGCGGTCGGAAAAATTACGAGCAGTACTTC.

The J gene is TRBJ1-1, the V gene TRBV28; D is possibly TRBD1 (5 bases). Trimming took 2 bases from V and 8 from J, leaving 12 bases between them. Germline values: CDR1 MDHEN, CDR2 SYDVKM. The CDR3 length is 13 residues. CDR3 loop: CASSLQGSREAFF. CDR3 bases: TGTGCCAGCAGTTTACAGGGATCTAGGGAAGCTTTCTTT.

The rearrangement links TRBV19 to TRBJ2-1; TRBD2 aligns across 10 bases. Losses at the gene ends were 5 bases for V and 3 bases for J; bases not matched to a gene: 4. The germline CDR1 and CDR2 sequences are LNHDA and SQIVND (reference sequence). The CDR3 has 15 residues. This chain's CDR3 is CASSPTSGIYNEQFF. As DNA, the CDR3 is TGTGCCAGTAGTCCTACTAGCGGGATCTACAATGAGCAGTTCTTC.

The chain uses TRBV3-1 (or the pseudogene TRBV3-2) and TRBJ2-2; possibly TRBD1 for D (5 bases). Trimming removed 3 bases from V and 3 bases from J, with 8 bases in between. Per the germline V gene, CDR1 is LGHDT and CDR2 is YNNKEL (reference sequence). The CDR3 length is 14 residues. Here the CDR3 DNA reads TGTGCCAGCAGCCACAGGGAAGACACCGGGGAGCTGTTTTTT. Residues: CASSHREDTGELFF.

The chain carries TRBV2 and TRBJ2-5; the match to TRBD2 covers 9 bases. This CDR3 has 15 amino acids. The V gene's germline CDR1 is SNHLY and CDR2 FYNNEI. The junction had 8 bases not matched to a gene; V was cut back by 6 bases and J by 3 bases. This CDR3 is CASRKREATKETQYF. CDR3 nucleotide sequence: TGTGCCAGCAGAAAGCGGGAGGCCACTAAAGAGACCCAGTACTTC. The full variable domain, completed using reference TRBV2 and TRBJ2-5, is EPEVTQTPSHQVTQMGQEVILRCVPISNHLYFYWYRQILGQKVEFLVSFYNNEISEKSEIFDDQFSVERPDGSNFTLKIRSTKLEDSAMYFCASRKREATKETQYFGPGTRLLVL.

About this clone itself: One junction end disagrees with the germline gene, perhaps due to a read error. V and J are TRBV29-1 and TRBJ1-6; D remains unclear. Germline loops: CDR1 SQVTM, CDR2 ANQGSEA. The CDR3 totals 15 residues. The CDR3 sequence: CSVQENGADNSPLHF. The CDR3 DNA follows: TGCAGCGTTCAAGAGAACGGAGCCGATAATTCACCCCTCCACTTT. The full variable domain, completed using reference TRBV29-1 and TRBJ1-6, is SAVISQKPSRDICQRGTSLTIQCQVDSQVTMMFWYRQQPGQSLTLIATANQGSEATYESGFVIDKFPISRPNLTFSTLTVSNMSPEDSSIYLCSVQENGADNSPLHFGNGTRLTVT.

This clone was observed at least ten times. The DNA for the CDR3 is TGTGCCAGCAGACCGAGGGAGATCGGCTATGGCTACACCTTC. This sequence encodes CASRPREIGYGYTF. The chain has TRBV27 and TRBJ1-2; D is unresolved. This CDR3 is 14 amino acids long. V gave up 6 bases and J gave up 4 bases, with 15 bases separating them. Germline V gene lookup returns CDR1 MNHEY and CDR2 SMNVEV (reference sequence).

The chain couples TRBV27 to TRBJ2-3, with D hard to call. Trimming removed 4 bases at V and 2 bases at J, with 7 bases between. From germline, CDR1 is MNHEY and CDR2 SMNVEV (reference sequence). CDR3 length: 13 residues. This CDR3 reads CASSYFVTDTQYF. DNA for the CDR3: TGTGCCAGCAGTTATTTCGTCACAGATACGCAGTATTTT.

A few counts support this clone. This specimen includes other DNA sequences encoding the same CDR3. The chain is built from TRBV6-5 and TRBJ1-1; TRBD1 matches at 9 bases. Trimming cost V 5 bases and J 4 bases; bases outside gene matches: 2. Germline V gives CDR1 MNHEY, CDR2 SVGAGI. The CDR3 has 13 residues. The CDR3 bases are TGTGCCAGCAGTCGACAGGGGGGCACTGAAGCTTTCTTT. Translation gives CASSRQGGTEAFF.

The gene calls are TRBV11-2 and TRBJ2-1, with D possibly matching TRBD2 (5 bases). With 1 base removed from V and 11 bases from J, the gap between germline ends came to 12 bases. Germline CDR1 SGHAT, CDR2 FQNNGV. The CDR3 spans 13 residues. CDR3: CASSLGVSDQQFF. CDR3 sequence (DNA): TGTGCCAGCAGCTTAGGGGTTAGCGACCAGCAGTTCTTC.

V gene TRBV30 combines with J gene TRBJ1-5; 7 bases fit TRBD1. Germline V gene sequence: CDR1 GTSNPN, CDR2 SVGIG (reference sequence). This CDR3 contains 15 residues. The ends lost 5 bases at V and 0 bases at J; junction bases unmatched: 7. CDR3 DNA sequence: TGTGCCTGGGGGAGGACAGGACTTAGCAATCAGCCCCAGCATTTT. Its protein is CAWGRTGLSNQPQHF. The full variable domain, its missing parts supplied by reference TRBV30 and TRBJ1-5, is SQTIHQWPATLVQPVGSPLSLECTVEGTSNPNLYWYRQAAGRGLQLLFYSVGIGQISSEVPQNLSASRPQDRQFILSSKKLLLSDSGFYLCAWGRTGLSNQPQHFGDGTRLSIL.

The rearrangement uses TRBV2 and TRBJ2-1, with a possible D match to TRBD2 (5 bases). The CDR3 totals 14 residues. V was cut by 11 bases and J by 0 bases, with 14 bases left in between. CDR1 is SNHLY, CDR2 FYNNEI, per germline. The CDR3 is CAPQRGSSYNEQFF. Written as DNA, the CDR3 is TGTGCCCCTCAAAGAGGGAGCTCCTACAATGAGCAGTTCTTC.

V usage is TRBV27 and J usage is TRBJ2-7; the match to TRBD1 covers 7 bases. This CDR3 spans 12 amino acids. V was clipped by 8 bases and J by 2 bases; unmatched bases: 3. CDR1 is MNHEY and CDR2 is SMNVEV in the germline V gene (reference sequence). The CDR3 region is CASRGQTYEQYF. The CDR3 DNA is TGTGCCAGCCGGGGACAGACCTACGAGCAGTACTTC.

The chain joins TRBV2 to TRBJ1-1; TRBD1 matches at 8 bases. The V segment lost 6 bases and the J segment 4 bases; nucleotides outside the gene matches: 4. This CDR3 has 13 residues. From germline, CDR1 is SNHLY and CDR2 FYNNEI. This CDR3 reads CASRDRDITEAFF. The CDR3 DNA follows: TGTGCCAGCAGGGACAGGGACATCACTGAAGCTTTCTTT.

The chain has TRBV6-5 and TRBJ1-1; 9 bases are a match to TRBD1. V lost 7 bases to trimming and J lost 1 base; unmatched junction nucleotides: 7. CDR1 is MNHEY, CDR2 SVGAGI, per germline. There are 15 residues in the CDR3. Here the CDR3 DNA reads TGTGCCAGCATGAGGGGACAGGGTCCGAACACTGAAGCTTTCTTT. Protein: CASMRGQGPNTEAFF.

V is TRBV10-2 and J is TRBJ1-5; tentative D call: TRBD1 (5 bases). V was trimmed by 4 bases and J by 4 bases, leaving 11 bases between them. The germline V gene has CDR1 WSHSY and CDR2 SAAADI. CDR3 length: 14 residues. The CDR3 DNA follows: TGCGCCAGCAGTGGGGCAGGGCAGAATCAGCCCCAGCATTTT. Translated, it gives CASSGAGQNQPQHF.

This chain uses TRBV27 with TRBJ2-3; 11 bases line up with TRBD2. Germline trimming cut 5 bases from V and 1 base from J; bases unmatched to any gene: 14. CDR1 and CDR2 from the germline V gene are MNHEY and SMNVEV (reference sequence). This CDR3 comprises 19 residues. The CDR3: CASSPYASLLAGGTDTQYF. The CDR3 nucleotides read TGTGCCAGCAGTCCCTATGCCTCACTACTAGCGGGAGGCACAGATACGCAGTATTTT.

The CDR3 here is CASSQAISILGEKLFF. CDR3 DNA: TGTGCCAGCAGCCAAGCAATTTCCATACTAGGCGAAAAACTGTTTTTT. The V call is TRBV3-1 (or the pseudogene TRBV3-2), the J call TRBJ1-4; D gene unclear. There are 16 residues in the CDR3. Germline V gene lookup returns CDR1 LGHDT and CDR2 YNNKEL (reference sequence). With 1 base removed from V and 8 bases from J, the gap between germline ends came to 17 bases.

The rearrangement uses TRBV5-4 and TRBJ2-1; D may be TRBD2 (5 bases). Per the germline V gene, CDR1 is SGHNT and CDR2 is YYREEE (reference sequence). The CDR3 length is 13 residues. Trimming cost V 4 bases and J 9 bases, with 14 bases left between them. The CDR3 region has the DNA TGTGCCAGCAGCCGATCCGAGGGCAGTGAGCAGTTCTTC. It yields the protein CASSRSEGSEQFF.

The CDR3, as DNA: TGTGCCAGCAGTCTAGACAGGAACTATGGCTACACCTTC. Protein sequence: CASSLDRNYGYTF. V usage is TRBV6-2 or TRBV6-3 and J usage is TRBJ1-2; D is possibly TRBD1 (6 bases). The CDR3 extends over 13 amino acids. Trimming left V 5 bases short and J 2 bases short, with 9 bases between. Germline lookup yields CDR1 MNHEY and CDR2 SVGEGT.

The chain combines TRBV11-2 with TRBJ2-5, with TRBD2 as a possible D gene (6 bases). V dropped 0 bases and J dropped 2 bases, with 10 bases sitting between them. The V gene's germline CDR1 is SGHAT and CDR2 FQNNGV. CDR3 length: 15 amino acids. This CDR3 reads CASSLDFGRQETQYF. For the CDR3, the DNA is TGTGCCAGCAGCTTAGATTTTGGGAGGCAAGAGACCCAGTACTTC.

The chain recombines TRBV10-3 with TRBJ2-1; 11 bases line up with TRBD2. The V gene's germline CDR1 is ENHRY and CDR2 SYGVKD. The V and J ends lost 6 bases and 4 bases, in that order; junction bases with no gene match: 8. The CDR3 length is 16 residues. The CDR3 DNA reads as TGTGCCATCAGCGTTGGACTAGCGGGCTTATACAATGAGCAGTTCTTC. Protein: CAISVGLAGLYNEQFF.